These 10 T cell receptor beta chains came from one sample sequenced in a study of post-analysis software for immune sequencing data. The study, taken as a whole, reports: Elevated frequency relative to controls characterized 4 or 5 TRBV segments in patients, TRBV5-6, TRBV5-1 and TRBV20-1 among them.

These receptors have no known antigen. The library was made from cDNA and included unique molecular identifiers. TCRdb re-derived calls from the PCR reads in MiXCR, one entry per CDR3 protein. The sample includes roughly 200,000 distinct CDR3 sequences, roughly 28% of them seen just once. The sample taken for sequencing was blood. Every receptor here comes from a girl younger than 18 with multiple sclerosis.

The chain employs TRBV7-2 and TRBJ1-6; D call uncertain. The V end lost 7 bases, the J end lost 8 bases, and 15 bases lay between the germline ends. CDR3 length: 14 residues. CDR1 is SGHTA, CDR2 FQGNSA, per germline. The CDR3 region is CASTLSINDSPLHF. The CDR3 DNA follows: TGTGCCAGCACTCTCTCGATTAATGATTCACCCCTCCACTTT.

Comments on this clonotype: Germline is not matched at one junction end, which may reflect a read error. The CDR3 nucleotides read TGTGCCAGCAGTTTCACCGTGGAGGCCACAGACACGCGGTATTTT. Translated, it gives CASSFTVEATDTRYF. The chain carries TRBV6-5 and TRBJ2-3; D perhaps matches TRBD2 (5 bases). This CDR3 spans 15 amino acids. Looked up from germline, CDR1 is MNHEY and CDR2 is SVGAGI.

This clonotype was observed many times. The chain has TRBV29-1 and TRBJ2-1, with D possibly being TRBD1 (6 bases). This CDR3 spans 15 amino acids. Between the trimmed V and J ends, which lost 1 base and 4 bases, there was a span of 14 bases. Germline V gene data show CDR1 as SQVTM and CDR2 as ANQGSEA. The DNA of the CDR3 is TGCAGCGTTGAAGGGTTACAGGGCGGTTACAATGAGCAGTTCTTC. The encoded protein is CSVEGLQGGYNEQFF.

The CDR3 loop is CASSQVVALNTEAFF. In DNA form, the CDR3 reads TGTGCCAGCAGCCAAGTGGTGGCCCTGAACACTGAAGCTTTCTTT. The V and J genes are TRBV4-2 and TRBJ1-1; D gene uncertain. The CDR3 runs to 15 residues. Germline-derived CDR1 and CDR2 are LGHNA and YNFKEQ. V was trimmed by 1 base and J by 0 bases, leaving 9 bases between them.

This clonotype was recorded at least ten times. The chain employs TRBV28 and TRBJ2-3, with 8 bases fitting TRBD2. The CDR3 extends over 16 amino acids. CDR1 and CDR2 (germline): MDHEN, SYDVKM. J lost 3 bases, V lost 8 bases, and 13 bases had no gene match. The CDR3 DNA reads as TGTGCCAGCGCATCTGGCGGGAGGACAAGAACAGATACGCAGTATTTT. It specifies CASASGGRTRTDTQYF.

This clonotype was found many times. The chain combines TRBV7-9 with TRBJ2-7, with no clear D. CDR1 SEHNR and CDR2 FQNEAQ come from the germline V gene (reference sequence). The CDR3 is 15 residues long. V gave up 2 bases and J gave up 1 base, with 12 bases separating them. The CDR3 sequence: CASSLRGPASYEQYF. CDR3 nucleotides: TGTGCCAGCAGCTTACGCGGCCCAGCTTCCTACGAGCAGTACTTC.

The sample holds many counts of this clonotype. CDR3 protein: CASSFRRQETQYF. The DNA for the CDR3 is TGTGCCAGCAGTTTTAGGAGACAAGAGACCCAGTACTTC. The gene calls are TRBV12-3 or TRBV12-4 and TRBJ2-5; D call uncertain. The CDR3 runs to 13 residues. Trimming pared 3 bases from V and 2 bases from J, leaving 7 bases between.

In this sample, this clonotype turned up a few times. One end of the junction varies from germline; a read error may be responsible. The chain uses TRBV28 and TRBJ1-5; 8 bases map to TRBD1. The V gene's germline CDR1 is MDHEN and CDR2 SYDVKM. This CDR3 has 15 amino acids. The CDR3 nucleotides are TGTGTCAGCAGAAACAGGGGGGGGAACAATCAGCCCCAGCATTTT. Its translation is CVSRNRGGNNQPQHF.

This clonotype was observed many times. V gene TRBV29-1 combines with J gene TRBJ1-4; D not resolved. The germline V gene has CDR1 SQVTM and CDR2 ANQGSEA. There are 13 residues in the CDR3. Trimming removed 1 base from V and 5 bases from J, with 8 bases in between. The CDR3 sequence is CSVEAQPNEKLFF. Written as DNA, the CDR3 is TGCAGCGTTGAAGCCCAACCCAATGAAAAACTGTTTTTT.

This clonotype was counted at least ten times. The chain employs TRBV20-1 and TRBJ2-3; D remains ambiguous. This CDR3 contains 15 residues. The V gene's germline CDR1 is DFQATT and CDR2 SNEGSKA (reference sequence). With 2 bases removed from V and 1 base from J, the gap between germline ends came to 13 bases. The CDR3 sequence: CSARYVLGGTDTQYF. The CDR3 region has the DNA TGCAGTGCTAGATATGTTCTAGGCGGCACAGATACGCAGTATTTT.